The T cell receptor (beta chain) under discussion was sequenced for a study of T cell clonotyping in hematopoietic cell transplantation. This clone was recorded once. V lost 2 bases and J lost 5, with 10 bases in between. The CDR3 length is 14 residues. Germline V lookup: CDR1 SGHRS, CDR2 YFSETQ. The assay was immunoSEQ multiplex PCR, and TCRdb's table has in-frame clones only and misses some. The repertoire holds under 9,500 clones, about three quarters seen once, with 35% to 50% in the top ten. The sample here was peripheral blood mononuclear cells, taken 180 days after allogeneic stem cell transplant. J is TRBJ1-4 and V is TRBV5-1; D perhaps matches TRBD1 (5 bases). This receptor was obtained from a female patient in her forties or fifties who had an allogeneic stem cell transplant from a related donor, so the T cells may come from the graft donor. Some clones in this sample may be carry-over from other donors' samples. DNA of the CDR3: TGCGCCAGCAGCTTCTCAGGGTTAAATGAAAAACTGTTTTTT. This sequence encodes CASSFSGLNEKLFF.